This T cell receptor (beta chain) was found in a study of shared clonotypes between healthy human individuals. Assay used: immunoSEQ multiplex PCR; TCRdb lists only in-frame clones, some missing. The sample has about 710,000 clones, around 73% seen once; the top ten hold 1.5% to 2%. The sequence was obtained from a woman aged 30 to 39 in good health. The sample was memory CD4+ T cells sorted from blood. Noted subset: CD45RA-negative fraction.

The CDR3 nucleotides are TGCGCCAGCAGCTTGGTGGCGGGAAGCCTGGAGACCCAGTACTTC. It yields the protein CASSLVAGSLETQYF. The chain links TRBV5-1 to TRBJ2-5, with D possibly TRBD2 on 6 matching bases. There are 15 residues in the CDR3. Trimming removed 0 bases from V and 5 bases from J, with 14 bases in between. The germline CDR1 and CDR2 sequences are SGHRS and YFSETQ. Full variable domain (remainder filled in from reference TRBV5-1 and TRBJ2-5): KAGVTQTPRYLIKTRGQQVTLSCSPISGHRSVSWYQQTPGQGLQFLFEYFSETQRNKGNFPGRFSGRQFSNSRSEMNVSTLELGDSALYLCASSLVAGSLETQYFGPGTRLLVL.